A single sample gave rise to the 17 T cell receptor beta chains below, sequenced in a study of CD8+ T cells in alopecia areata. RNA was extracted and reverse transcribed into cDNA as the sequencing template. The assay was immunoSEQ multiplex PCR, and TCRdb's table has in-frame clones only and misses some. The table has around 300,000 clones, around three fifths seen once. Specified treatment: oral pan-JAK inhibitor, 5-10 mg twice daily. The starting material was CD4+ T cells sorted from blood, obtained around week 54, from a patient treated with tofacitinib. Source of these receptors: a human donor with alopecia areata.

At least ten counts were recorded for this clone. The chain couples TRBV10-3 to TRBJ2-2; D is ambiguous. CDR1 is ENHRY, CDR2 SYGVKD, per germline. The length of the CDR3 is 12 residues. With 6 bases removed from V and 0 bases from J, the gap between germline ends came to 2 bases. The CDR3 nucleotides read TGTGCCATCAGGACGAACACCGGGGAGCTGTTTTTT. It codes for CAIRTNTGELFF.

This clone was recorded only once. V is TRBV19 and J is TRBJ2-1, with 8 bases fitting TRBD2. J was trimmed by 3 bases and V by 4 bases; bases with no gene match: 5. The CDR3 contains 15 residues. Germline V gene lookup returns CDR1 LNHDA and CDR2 SQIVND (reference sequence). Here the CDR3 DNA reads TGTGCCAGTAGTAACCGGGGGGGCCTCTACAATGAGCAGTTCTTC. This translates into CASSNRGGLYNEQFF.

The J gene is TRBJ1-2, the V gene TRBV7-2; TRBD1 might be the D (6 bases). The V and J ends lost 6 bases and 4 bases respectively, with 18 bases between them. Germline CDR1 is SGHTA and CDR2 is FQGNSA. This CDR3 comprises 15 residues. Here the CDR3 reads CASSFRQETFYGYTF. CDR3 bases: TGTGCCAGCAGTTTCAGACAGGAAACCTTCTATGGCTACACCTTC.

The chain employs TRBV5-1 and TRBJ2-1, with D hard to call. This CDR3 has 16 amino acids. Trimming shortened V by 0 bases and J by 1 base, and 11 bases separated the two germline ends. Germline CDR1 and CDR2: SGHRS and YFSETQ. As DNA, the CDR3 is TGCGCCAGCAGCTTGGAGGGATCCCTATCCTACAATGAGCAGTTCTTC. Residues: CASSLEGSLSYNEQFF.

V and J are TRBV11-2 and TRBJ1-2, with a possible D match to TRBD1 (6 bases). The ends were cut back, 5 bases at V and 8 bases at J, with 21 bases in the middle. The CDR3 loop spans 15 amino acids. Germline CDR1 is SGHAT and CDR2 is FQNNGV. The CDR3 DNA sequence: TGTGCCAGCAGCGACCTTAGGGGGACTCAACGAGGCTACACCTTC. This sequence encodes CASSDLRGTQRGYTF.

The chain has TRBV7-8 and TRBJ2-1; D is possibly TRBD1 (6 bases). V was trimmed by 7 bases and J by 0 bases, leaving 13 bases between them. The germline V gene encodes CDR1 SGHVS and CDR2 FQNEAQ. This CDR3 contains 15 residues. CDR3 amino acids: CASTLQGRSYNEQFF. DNA of the CDR3: TGTGCCAGCACCCTACAGGGTCGCTCCTACAATGAGCAGTTCTTC.

The chain employs TRBV6-1 and TRBJ1-2; possible D gene TRBD1, 5 bases. Deletions cut 2 bases from V and 6 bases from J, with 13 bases between. CDR1 and CDR2 (germline): MNHNS, SASEGT. The CDR3 is made up of 14 amino acids. CDR3 loop: CASSEIAGEDGYTF. CDR3 nucleotide sequence: TGTGCCAGCAGTGAAATCGCGGGGGAAGATGGCTACACCTTC.

The V gene is TRBV6-5, the J gene TRBJ1-1; D may be TRBD1 (6 bases). Germline V gene sequence: CDR1 MNHEY, CDR2 SVGAGI. The V end was cut by 0 bases, the J end by 7 bases, with 12 bases between. This CDR3 comprises 14 residues. The CDR3 sequence: CASSYSDRSGEAFF. The CDR3, as DNA: TGTGCCAGCAGTTACTCTGACAGGAGCGGTGAAGCTTTCTTT.

This clone was counted a few times. The chain has TRBV6-5 and TRBJ1-6, with D perhaps TRBD1 (6 bases). CDR3 length: 14 residues. Trimming shortened V by 5 bases and J by 8 bases, and 13 bases separated the two germline ends. Germline lookup yields CDR1 MNHEY and CDR2 SVGAGI. Here the CDR3 reads CASSVRDTDSPLHF. The CDR3, as DNA: TGTGCCAGCAGTGTCCGGGACACGGATTCACCCCTCCACTTT.

V is TRBV29-1 and J is TRBJ2-1; D could derive from TRBD1 or TRBD2 (5 bases each). The CDR3 is made up of 14 amino acids. Trimming pared 6 bases from V and 3 bases from J, leaving 15 bases between. The germline gives CDR1 SQVTM, CDR2 ANQGSEA. This CDR3 is CSVGAIGGYNEQFF. CDR3 DNA sequence: TGCAGCGTCGGAGCAATTGGGGGCTACAATGAGCAGTTCTTC.

V gene TRBV29-1 combines with J gene TRBJ2-7; D is perhaps TRBD1 (6 bases). Germline CDR1 is SQVTM and CDR2 is ANQGSEA. The CDR3 spans 12 residues. The V end was cut by 3 bases, the J end by 6 bases, with 12 bases between. CDR3 region: CSVDPPGAEQYF. The CDR3 nucleotides read TGCAGCGTTGATCCCCCAGGGGCCGAGCAGTACTTC.

The chain joins TRBV30 to TRBJ2-7; 7 nucleotides line up with TRBD1. V shed 6 bases and J 4 bases; nucleotides not matched to a gene: 3. The CDR3 extends over 11 amino acids. In germline, CDR1 is GTSNPN, CDR2 SVGIG (reference sequence). The CDR3 region has the DNA TGTGCCTGCGACAGGGTTTACGAGCAGTACTTC. It translates to CACDRVYEQYF.

This clone was observed once. The chain joins TRBV5-1 to TRBJ2-3; D may be TRBD2 (6 bases). Germline V gene lookup returns CDR1 SGHRS and CDR2 YFSETQ. Deletions cut 4 bases from V and 3 bases from J, with 12 bases between. CDR3 length: 14 amino acids. CDR3 DNA: TGCGCCAGCAGCGTGACTAGTAGAACAGATACGCAGTATTTT. It encodes CASSVTSRTDTQYF.

The V and J genes are TRBV25-1 and TRBJ2-2, with TRBD2 identical over 7 bases. With 3 bases clipped from V and 7 bases from J, the junction kept 2 bases outside the gene matches. The CDR3 contains 13 residues. CDR1 is MGHDK and CDR2 is SYGVNS in the germline V gene. The CDR3 here is CASSEPGGGELFF. The CDR3 DNA follows: TGTGCCAGCAGTGAGCCGGGAGGCGGGGAGCTGTTTTTT. The full variable domain, in which reference TRBV25-1 and TRBJ2-2 provide the parts outside the CDR3, is EADIYQTPRYLVIGTGKKITLECSQTMGHDKMYWYQQDPGMELHLIHYSYGVNSTEKGDLSSESTVSRIRTEHFPLTLESARPSHTSQYLCASSEPGGGELFFGEGSRLTVL.

The CDR3 nucleotides are TGTGCCTGGAGTGTACCAAGCAGCCTACAAGAGACCCAGTACTTC. Translating it yields CAWSVPSSLQETQYF. The chain links TRBV30 to TRBJ2-5; no clear D. CDR1 is GTSNPN and CDR2 is SVGIG in the germline V gene (reference sequence). Trimming removed 0 bases at V and 2 bases at J, with 13 bases between. The length of the CDR3 is 15 residues.

The chain recombines TRBV5-1 with TRBJ2-3; 8 positions match TRBD2. Germline V gene data show CDR1 as SGHRS and CDR2 as YFSETQ. There are 16 residues in the CDR3. The J segment lost 4 bases and the V segment lost 3 bases, leaving 10 bases of the junction unmatched. DNA for the CDR3: TGCGCCAGCAGCTCGTATCGGGGGGGCCTGGCAGATACGCAGTATTTT. Its protein is CASSSYRGGLADTQYF.

The gene calls are TRBV29-1 and TRBJ2-6, with D perhaps TRBD1 (6 bases). This CDR3 contains 16 residues. Germline V gene data show CDR1 as SQVTM and CDR2 as ANQGSEA. Trimming removed 7 bases from V and 0 bases from J, with 16 bases in between. CDR3 DNA: TGCAGCGCAAGCCGGGACACTGACTCTGGGGCCAACGTCCTGACTTTC. Translated, it gives CSASRDTDSGANVLTF.